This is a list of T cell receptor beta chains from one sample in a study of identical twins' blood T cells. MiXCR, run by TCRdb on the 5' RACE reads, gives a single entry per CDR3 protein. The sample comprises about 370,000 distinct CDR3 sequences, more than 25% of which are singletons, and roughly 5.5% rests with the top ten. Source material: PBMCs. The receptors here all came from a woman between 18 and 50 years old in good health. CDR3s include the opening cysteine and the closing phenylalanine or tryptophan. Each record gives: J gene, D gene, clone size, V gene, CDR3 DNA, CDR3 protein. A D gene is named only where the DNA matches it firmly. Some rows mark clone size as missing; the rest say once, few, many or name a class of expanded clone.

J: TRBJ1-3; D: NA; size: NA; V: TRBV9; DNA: TGTGCCAGCAGCGGGGGCGTTGGAAACACCATATATTTT; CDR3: CASSGGVGNTIYF
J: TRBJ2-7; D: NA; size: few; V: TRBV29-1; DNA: TGCAGCGTCGGGGACCACTACGAGCAGTACTTC; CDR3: CSVGDHYEQYF
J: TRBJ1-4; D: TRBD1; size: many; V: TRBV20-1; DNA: TGCAGTGCTAACTCGAGACAGGGGGCAGGCGAAAAACTGTTTTTT; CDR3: CSANSRQGAGEKLFF
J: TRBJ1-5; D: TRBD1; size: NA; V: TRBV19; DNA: TGTGCCACCTCCGGGACAGGCAATCAGCCCCAGCATTTT; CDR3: CATSGTGNQPQHF
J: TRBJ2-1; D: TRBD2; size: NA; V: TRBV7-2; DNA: TGTGCCAGCAGCTCCCTGACTAGCGGGAGAGGTATAAATGAGCAGTTCTTC; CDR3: CASSSLTSGRGINEQFF
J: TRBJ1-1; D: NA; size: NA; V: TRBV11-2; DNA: TGTGCCAGCAGCTTAGATCCCACGGAATACACTGAAGCTTTCTTT; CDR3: CASSLDPTEYTEAFF
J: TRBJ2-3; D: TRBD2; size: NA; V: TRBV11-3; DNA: TGTGCCAGCAGCTTAAGGGCACTAGCGGGAGTCCCAGATACGCAGTATTTT; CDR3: CASSLRALAGVPDTQYF
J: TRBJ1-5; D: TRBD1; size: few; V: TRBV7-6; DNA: TGTGCCAGCAGCTCAGGGGGGGGAAATCAGCCCCAGCATTTT; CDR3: CASSSGGGNQPQHF
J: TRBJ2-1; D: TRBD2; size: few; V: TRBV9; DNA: TGTGCCAGCAGCGTTTTAGGGACTAACTCCTACAATGAGCAGTTCTTC; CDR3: CASSVLGTNSYNEQFF
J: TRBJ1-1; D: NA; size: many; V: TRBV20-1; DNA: TGCAGTGCTAGAGCTCAACCGAACACTGAAGCTTTCTTT; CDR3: CSARAQPNTEAFF
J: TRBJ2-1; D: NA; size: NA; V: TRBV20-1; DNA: TGCAGTGCTATGCGTGCGGCGGGTGAGCAGTTCTTC; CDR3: CSAMRAAGEQFF
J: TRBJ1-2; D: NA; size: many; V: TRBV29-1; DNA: TGCAGCGAAGGGGGAACCCATGGCTACACCTTC; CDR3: CSEGGTHGYTF